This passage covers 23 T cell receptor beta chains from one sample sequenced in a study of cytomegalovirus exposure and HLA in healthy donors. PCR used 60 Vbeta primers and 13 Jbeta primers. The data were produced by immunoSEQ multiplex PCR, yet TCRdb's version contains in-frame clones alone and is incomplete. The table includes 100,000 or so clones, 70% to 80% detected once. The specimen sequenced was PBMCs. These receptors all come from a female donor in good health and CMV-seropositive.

Written as DNA, the CDR3 is TGTGCCAGCACGACCGGGAACCCCCGGGAGACCCAGTACTTC. It encodes CASTTGNPRETQYF. This chain links TRBV11-2 with TRBJ2-5, with D maybe TRBD2 (5 bases). V was shortened by 7 bases and J by 5 bases, with 17 bases between the two germline ends. CDR1 is SGHAT, CDR2 FQNNGV, per germline. The CDR3 covers 14 residues.

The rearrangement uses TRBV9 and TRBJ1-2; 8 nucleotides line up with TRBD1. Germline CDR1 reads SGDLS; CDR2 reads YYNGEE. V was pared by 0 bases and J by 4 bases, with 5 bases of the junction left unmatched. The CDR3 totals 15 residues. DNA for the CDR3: TGTGCCAGCAGCGTAGATAAAGGACAGGGCTATGGCTACACCTTC. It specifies CASSVDKGQGYGYTF.

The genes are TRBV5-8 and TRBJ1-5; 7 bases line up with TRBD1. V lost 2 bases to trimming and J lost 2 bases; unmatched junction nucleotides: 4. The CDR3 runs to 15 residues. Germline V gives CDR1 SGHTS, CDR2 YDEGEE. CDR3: CASSFPGTGNQPQHF. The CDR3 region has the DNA TGTGCCAGCAGCTTTCCCGGGACAGGCAATCAGCCCCAGCATTTT.

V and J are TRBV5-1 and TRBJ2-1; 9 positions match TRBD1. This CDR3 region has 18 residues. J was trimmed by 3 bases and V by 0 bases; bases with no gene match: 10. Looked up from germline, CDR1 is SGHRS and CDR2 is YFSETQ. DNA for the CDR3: TGCGCCAGCAGCTTGGAGGGAACGGGGACAGGGTACTACAATGAGCAGTTCTTC. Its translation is CASSLEGTGTGYYNEQFF.

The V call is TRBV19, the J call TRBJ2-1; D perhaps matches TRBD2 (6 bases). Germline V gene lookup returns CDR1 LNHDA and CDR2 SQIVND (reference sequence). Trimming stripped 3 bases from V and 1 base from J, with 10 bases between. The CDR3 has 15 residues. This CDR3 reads CASSIGRGSYNEQFF. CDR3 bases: TGTGCCAGTAGTATTGGGCGGGGATCCTACAATGAGCAGTTCTTC.

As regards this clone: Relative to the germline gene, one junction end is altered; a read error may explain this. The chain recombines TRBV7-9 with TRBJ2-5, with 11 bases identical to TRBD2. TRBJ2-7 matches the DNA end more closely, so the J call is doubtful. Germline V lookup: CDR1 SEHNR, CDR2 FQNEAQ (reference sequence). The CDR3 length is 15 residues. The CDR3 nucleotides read TGTTCCAGCAGCTTACCTAGCGGGAGGAGATACGAGCAGTACTTC. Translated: CSSSLPSGRRYEQYF.

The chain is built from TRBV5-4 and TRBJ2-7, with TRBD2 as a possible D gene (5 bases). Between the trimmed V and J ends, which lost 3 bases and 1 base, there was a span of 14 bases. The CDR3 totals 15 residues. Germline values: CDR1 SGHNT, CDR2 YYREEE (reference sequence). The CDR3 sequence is CASSSGVASSYEQYF. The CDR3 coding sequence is TGTGCCAGCAGCTCCGGGGTAGCGTCTTCCTACGAGCAGTACTTC. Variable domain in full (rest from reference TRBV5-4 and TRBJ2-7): ETGVTQSPTHLIKTRGQQVTLRCSSQSGHNTVSWYQQALGQGPQFIFQYYREEENGRGNFPPRFSGLQFPNYSSELNVNALELDDSALYLCASSSGVASSYEQYFGPGTRLTVT.

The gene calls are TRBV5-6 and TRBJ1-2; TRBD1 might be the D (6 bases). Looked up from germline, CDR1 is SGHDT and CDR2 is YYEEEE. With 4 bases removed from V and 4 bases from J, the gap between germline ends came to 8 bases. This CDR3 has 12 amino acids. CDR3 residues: CASSVDSYGYTF. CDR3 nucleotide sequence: TGTGCCAGCAGCGTGGACAGCTATGGCTACACCTTC.

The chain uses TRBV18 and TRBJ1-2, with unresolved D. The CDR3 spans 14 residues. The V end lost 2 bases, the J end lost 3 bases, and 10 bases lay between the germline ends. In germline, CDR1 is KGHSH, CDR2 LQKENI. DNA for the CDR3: TGTGCCAGCTCACCAAAATCCACAGACTATGGCTACACCTTC. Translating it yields CASSPKSTDYGYTF. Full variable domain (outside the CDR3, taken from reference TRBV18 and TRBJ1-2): NAGVMQNPRHLVRRRGQEARLRCSPMKGHSHVYWYRQLPEEGLKFMVYLQKENIIDESGMPKERFSAEFPKEGPSILRIQQVVRGDSAAYFCASSPKSTDYGYTFGSGTRLTVV.

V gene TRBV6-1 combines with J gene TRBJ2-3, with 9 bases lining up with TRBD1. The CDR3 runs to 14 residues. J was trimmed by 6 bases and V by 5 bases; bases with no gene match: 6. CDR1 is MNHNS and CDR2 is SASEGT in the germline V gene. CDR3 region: CASSKQGAGDTQYF. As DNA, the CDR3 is TGTGCCAGCAGTAAACAGGGGGCTGGGGATACGCAGTATTTT.

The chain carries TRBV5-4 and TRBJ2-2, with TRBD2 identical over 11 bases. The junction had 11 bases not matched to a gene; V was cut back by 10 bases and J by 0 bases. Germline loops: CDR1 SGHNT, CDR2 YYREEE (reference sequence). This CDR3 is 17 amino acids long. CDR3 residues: CAGRASGGSANTGELFF. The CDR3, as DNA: TGTGCCGGACGAGCTAGCGGGGGGTCCGCGAACACCGGGGAGCTGTTTTTT.

The CDR3 loop is CASSSRPPGQGERNEQFF. The CDR3, as DNA: TGTGCCAGCAGCTCCCGACCCCCGGGACAGGGGGAAAGAAATGAGCAGTTCTTC. The chain has TRBV11-2 and TRBJ2-1; 11 bases are shared with TRBD1. CDR1 is SGHAT and CDR2 is FQNNGV in the germline V gene. The CDR3 has 18 residues. The J segment lost 7 bases and the V segment lost 4 bases, leaving 15 bases of the junction unmatched.

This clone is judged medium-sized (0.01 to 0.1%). This chain's CDR3 is CASSSRQNEGEKLFF. CDR3 nucleotide sequence: TGTGCCAGCAGCTCCCGACAGAACGAAGGTGAAAAACTGTTTTTT. The rearrangement uses TRBV7-9 and TRBJ1-4, with D perhaps matching TRBD1 (5 bases). Trimming removed 4 bases at V and 7 bases at J, with 16 bases between. The germline V gene has CDR1 SEHNR and CDR2 FQNEAQ (reference sequence). This CDR3 has 15 residues.

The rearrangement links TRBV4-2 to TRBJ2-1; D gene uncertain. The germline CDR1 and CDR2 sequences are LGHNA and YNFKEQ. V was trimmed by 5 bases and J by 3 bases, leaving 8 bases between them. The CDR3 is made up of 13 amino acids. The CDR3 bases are TGTGCCAGCAGCTTGGCCAGCTACAATGAGCAGTTCTTC. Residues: CASSLASYNEQFF.

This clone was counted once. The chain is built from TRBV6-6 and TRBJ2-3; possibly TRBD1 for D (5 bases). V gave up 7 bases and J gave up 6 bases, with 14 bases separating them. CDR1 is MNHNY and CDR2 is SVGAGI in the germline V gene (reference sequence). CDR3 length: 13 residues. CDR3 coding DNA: TGTGCCAGCAATCCGTCAGGGCTTGATACGCAGTATTTT. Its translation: CASNPSGLDTQYF.

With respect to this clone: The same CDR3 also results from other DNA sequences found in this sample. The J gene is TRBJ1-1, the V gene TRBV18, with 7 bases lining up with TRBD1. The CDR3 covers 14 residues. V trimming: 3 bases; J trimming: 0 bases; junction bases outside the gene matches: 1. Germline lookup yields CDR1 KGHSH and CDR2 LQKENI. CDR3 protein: CASSPTGVNTEAFF. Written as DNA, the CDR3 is TGTGCCAGCTCACCCACAGGGGTGAACACTGAAGCTTTCTTT.

The CDR3 sequence: CASSLEGLNGYTF. CDR3 in DNA: TGTGCCAGCAGCTTGGAGGGGCTCAATGGCTACACCTTC. V is TRBV5-5 and J is TRBJ1-2, with D perhaps matching TRBD1 (5 bases). Germline lookup yields CDR1 SGHKS and CDR2 YYEKEE (reference sequence). The CDR3 spans 13 residues. Between the trimmed V and J ends, which lost 0 bases and 6 bases, there was a span of 9 bases.

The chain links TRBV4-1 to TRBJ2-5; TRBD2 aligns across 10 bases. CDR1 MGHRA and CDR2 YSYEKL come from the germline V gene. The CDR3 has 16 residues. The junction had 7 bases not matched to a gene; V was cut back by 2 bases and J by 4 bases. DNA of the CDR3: TGCGCCAGCAGCCAAATAAGAACTAGCGGGACAGAGACCCAGTACTTC. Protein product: CASSQIRTSGTETQYF.

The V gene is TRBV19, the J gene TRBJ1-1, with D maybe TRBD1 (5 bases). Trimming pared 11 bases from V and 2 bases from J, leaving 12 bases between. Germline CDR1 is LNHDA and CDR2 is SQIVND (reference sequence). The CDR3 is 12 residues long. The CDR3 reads CAGGGYNTEAFF. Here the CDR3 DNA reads TGTGCCGGGGGGGGGTATAACACTGAAGCTTTCTTT.

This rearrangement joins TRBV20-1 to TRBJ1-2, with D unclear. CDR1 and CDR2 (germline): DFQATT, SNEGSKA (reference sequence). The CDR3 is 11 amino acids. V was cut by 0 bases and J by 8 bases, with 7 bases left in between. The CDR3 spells CSARDGEGYTF. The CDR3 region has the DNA TGCAGTGCTAGAGATGGTGAGGGCTACACCTTC.

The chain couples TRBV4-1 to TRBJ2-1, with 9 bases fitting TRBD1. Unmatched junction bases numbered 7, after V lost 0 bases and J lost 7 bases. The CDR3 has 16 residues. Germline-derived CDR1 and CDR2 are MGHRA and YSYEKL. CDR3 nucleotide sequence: TGCGCCAGCAGCCAAGATCAAGGGACAGGGCAGAATGAGCAGTTCTTC. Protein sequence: CASSQDQGTGQNEQFF.

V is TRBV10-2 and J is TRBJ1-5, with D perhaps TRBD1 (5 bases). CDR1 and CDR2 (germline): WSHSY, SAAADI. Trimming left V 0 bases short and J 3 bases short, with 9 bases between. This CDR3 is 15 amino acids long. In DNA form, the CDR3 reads TGCGCCAGCAGTGAGTCGGGGGGTGCCAATCAGCCCCAGCATTTT. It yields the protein CASSESGGANQPQHF.

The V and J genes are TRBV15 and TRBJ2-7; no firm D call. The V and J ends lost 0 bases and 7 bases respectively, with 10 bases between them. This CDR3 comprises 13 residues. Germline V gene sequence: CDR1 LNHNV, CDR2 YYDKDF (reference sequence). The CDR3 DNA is TGTGCCACCAGCAGAGAGGAGACCTTTGAGCAGTACTTC. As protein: CATSREETFEQYF.